This TCR beta chain was identified during a study of blood T cell repertoires in COVID-19. Study in general: There were acute and convalescent COVID-19 samples, and they came from the United States, Italy and Spain. T cells, B-cell-depleted T cells, or PBMCs provided the cDNA or gDNA that served as material.

In the original workflow: The assay estimated nucleated cells by amplifying reference gene primers. Here immunoSEQ multiplex PCR was the method, and the copy in TCRdb shows in-frame clones only, minus some. Clone size and the V and J calls come from that table; the DNA yielded D and trimming. The sample lists 200,000 to 250,000 clones; 70% to 90% were seen once. From germline, CDR1 is GTSNPN and CDR2 SVGIG (reference sequence). This CDR3 region has 14 residues. Trimming cost V 4 bases and J 3 bases, with 15 bases left between them. Sequenced: peripheral blood. This sequence joins TRBV30 and TRBJ1-2; D is ambiguous. This clonotype was sampled from a man aged 18 to 35 with active or convalescent COVID-19. Here the CDR3 DNA reads TGTGCCTGGACTTCGTCCGGGTGGTACTATGGCTACACCTTC. This gives the protein CAWTSSGWYYGYTF. Variable domain in full (rest from reference TRBV30 and TRBJ1-2): SQTIHQWPATLVQPVGSPLSLECTVEGTSNPNLYWYRQAAGRGLQLLFYSVGIGQISSEVPQNLSASRPQDRQFILSSKKLLLSDSGFYLCAWTSSGWYYGYTFGSGTRLTVV.